This TCR beta chain stems from a study of CD8 T cells in Susac syndrome. RNA was extracted with the RNeasy kit, and a quantity of about 0.45 to 1 ug was reverse transcribed using random hexamers. The immunoSEQ assay covered 54 Vbeta and 13 Jbeta segments for CDR3. In TCRdb, the immunoSEQ multiplex PCR reads were re-called with MiXCR into one record per CDR3 protein. The sample has roughly 150,000 distinct CDR3 sequences, 95% to 96% seen once. Germline-derived CDR1 and CDR2 are LGHDT and YNNKEL (reference sequence). The CDR3 extends over 15 amino acids. Trimming stripped 0 bases from V and 1 base from J, with 9 bases between. CD8+ and CD4+ T cells from blood underwent TCR beta sequencing, which was carried out in a high-throughput format. The multiple sclerosis control cohort comprised treatment-naive individuals presenting with stable or active relapsing-remitting disease. Purification of the CD8+ and CD4+ T cells relied on negative isolation, and TEMRA cells underwent FACS enrichment.

J is TRBJ1-1 and V is TRBV3-1; D unresolved. Sample: CD8+ T cells from PBMCs. The clonotype was recovered from a human donor with multiple sclerosis. For the CDR3, the DNA is TGTGCCAGCAGCCAAGATAGGCGTCAGAACACTGAAGCTTTCTTT. This codes for CASSQDRRQNTEAFF.